This T cell receptor (beta chain) was obtained from a study of graft-versus-host responses after intestinal transplantation. Profiling relied on immunoSEQ multiplex PCR, and the TCRdb table lists in-frame clones only, not all of them. The table includes about 41,000 clones, 85% to 95% detected once. This clone was observed a few times. No antigen is known for it. V dropped 5 bases and J dropped 4; count of bases not matched to a gene: 9. Per germline, CDR1 SEHNR and CDR2 FQNEAQ (reference sequence). This CDR3 is built from 16 residues. The sample consisted of unstimulated CD8+ T cells sorted from spleen or lymph node cells, taken before transplant. The chain is built from TRBV7-9 and TRBJ1-3; TRBD1 matches at 9 bases. The TCR sequence derives from a human donor who was the organ donor for an intestinal transplant. The CDR3 bases are TGTGCCAGCAGCCGAAAGACAGGGGGACCAGGAAACACCATATATTTT. This codes for CASSRKTGGPGNTIYF.